One sample yielded the 5 T cell receptor beta chains listed below, sequenced in a study of shared clonotypes between healthy human individuals (dated by TCRdb to about 2020). Receptor libraries were prepared by the immunoSEQ multiplex PCR assay. The clones in this table, taken by TCRdb from immuneACCESS, are in-frame only. Not every clone is retained; where verified, under half of the shortfall comes from an unresolved V gene, and the cause of the rest is unknown. Within this sample are about 1 million clones, with around 74% of them counted one time only. Roughly 1.4% of the sample is in the top ten clones. Sequencing was carried out using memory CD4+ T cells sorted from blood. The cell subset or site label on this specimen signifies: CD45RA-negative fraction. The receptors were gathered from a man aged 18 to 29 in good health.

The chain links TRBV7-2 to TRBJ1-5, with D hard to call. Germline CDR1 SGHTA, CDR2 FQGNSA. CDR3 size: 15 residues. V lost 3 bases and J lost 0, with 9 bases in between. The CDR3 DNA reads as TGTGCCAGCAGCTTGACACTTACTAGCAATCAGCCCCAGCATTTT. This sequence encodes CASSLTLTSNQPQHF.

This rearrangement joins TRBV28 to TRBJ2-2, with D tentatively TRBD1 (6 bases). The CDR3 is 15 amino acids. Germline V gene lookup returns CDR1 MDHEN and CDR2 SYDVKM. The germline V and J ends were trimmed by 2 bases and 4 bases, with 11 bases remaining between them. As DNA, the CDR3 is TGTGCCAGCAGTTTACCGGGACACCTCACCGGGGAGCTGTTTTTT. It translates to CASSLPGHLTGELFF. Together with reference TRBV28 and TRBJ2-2, the CDR3 gives the full variable domain: DVKVTQSSRYLVKRTGEKVFLECVQDMDHENMFWYRQDPGLGLRLIYFSYDVKMKEKGDIPEGYSVSREKKERFSLILESASTNQTSMYLCASSLPGHLTGELFFGEGSRLTVL.

This clone showed up many times. The V call is TRBV7-9, the J call TRBJ2-1; D is uncertain. Germline CDR1 and CDR2: SEHNR and FQNEAQ (reference sequence). V was pared by 8 bases and J by 8 bases, with 7 bases between. This CDR3 region has 10 residues. CDR3 in amino acids: CASEVYEQFF. CDR3 in DNA: TGTGCCAGCGAGGTCTATGAGCAGTTCTTC.

This clone came up once. This rearrangement joins TRBV7-2 to TRBJ2-5; 8 bases are shared with TRBD2. V was clipped by 3 bases and J by 5 bases; unmatched bases: 5. Germline CDR1 SGHTA, CDR2 FQGNSA. The CDR3 consists of 14 residues. The CDR3, as DNA: TGTGCCAGCAGCTTCCTGGGACTAGTGGAGACCCAGTACTTC. Amino acid sequence: CASSFLGLVETQYF.

The chain has TRBV5-6 and TRBJ2-5, with D tentatively TRBD1 (6 bases). Trimming removed 1 base from V and 8 bases from J, with 12 bases in between. The CDR3 spans 13 residues. CDR1 and CDR2 from the germline V gene are SGHDT and YYEEEE. The CDR3 DNA sequence: TGTGCCAGCAGCTTGCTACAGGGTTTAACCCAGTACTTC. Translating gives CASSLLQGLTQYF.